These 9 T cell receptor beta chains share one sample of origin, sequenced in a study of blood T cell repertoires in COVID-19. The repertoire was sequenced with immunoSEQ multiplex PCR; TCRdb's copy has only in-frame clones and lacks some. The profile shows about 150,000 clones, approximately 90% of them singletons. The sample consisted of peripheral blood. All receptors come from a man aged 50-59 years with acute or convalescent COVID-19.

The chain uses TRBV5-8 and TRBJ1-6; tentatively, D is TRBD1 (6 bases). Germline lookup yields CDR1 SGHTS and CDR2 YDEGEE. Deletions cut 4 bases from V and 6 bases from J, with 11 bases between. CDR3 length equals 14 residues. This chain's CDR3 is CASSRGQFNSPLHF. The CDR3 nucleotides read TGTGCCAGCAGCCGCGGACAGTTTAATTCACCCCTCCACTTT.

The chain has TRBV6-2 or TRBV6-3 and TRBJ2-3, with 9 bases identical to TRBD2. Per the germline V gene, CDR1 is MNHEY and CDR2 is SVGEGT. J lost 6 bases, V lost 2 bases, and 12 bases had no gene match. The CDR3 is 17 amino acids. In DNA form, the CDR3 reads TGTGCCAGCAGTTACGGCATGCGGGAGGGCCTTAGGGATACGCAGTATTTT. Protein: CASSYGMREGLRDTQYF.

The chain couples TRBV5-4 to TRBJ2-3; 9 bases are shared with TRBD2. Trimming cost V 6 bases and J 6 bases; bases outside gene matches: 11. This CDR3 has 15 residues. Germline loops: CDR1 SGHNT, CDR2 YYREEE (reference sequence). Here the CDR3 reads CASTEAGGLSDTQYF. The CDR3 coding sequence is TGTGCCAGCACGGAGGCGGGAGGGCTTTCCGATACGCAGTATTTT. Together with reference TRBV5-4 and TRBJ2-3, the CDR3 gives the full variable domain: ETGVTQSPTHLIKTRGQQVTLRCSSQSGHNTVSWYQQALGQGPQFIFQYYREEENGRGNFPPRFSGLQFPNYSSELNVNALELDDSALYLCASTEAGGLSDTQYFGPGTRLTVL.

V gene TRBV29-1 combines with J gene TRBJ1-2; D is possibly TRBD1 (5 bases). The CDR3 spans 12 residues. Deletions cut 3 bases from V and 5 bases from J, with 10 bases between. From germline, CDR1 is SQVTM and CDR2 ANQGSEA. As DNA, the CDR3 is TGCAGCGTTGAGGGCAGGGAATATGGCTACACCTTC. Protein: CSVEGREYGYTF. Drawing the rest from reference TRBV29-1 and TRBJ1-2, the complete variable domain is SAVISQKPSRDICQRGTSLTIQCQVDSQVTMMFWYRQQPGQSLTLIATANQGSEATYESGFVIDKFPISRPNLTFSTLTVSNMSPEDSSIYLCSVEGREYGYTFGSGTRLTVV.

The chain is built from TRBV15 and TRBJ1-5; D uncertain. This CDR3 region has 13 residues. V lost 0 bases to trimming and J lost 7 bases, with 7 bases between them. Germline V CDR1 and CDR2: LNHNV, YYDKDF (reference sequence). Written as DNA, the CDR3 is TGTGCCACCAGCAGAGATAGAGTGCAGCCCCAGCATTTT. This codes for CATSRDRVQPQHF.

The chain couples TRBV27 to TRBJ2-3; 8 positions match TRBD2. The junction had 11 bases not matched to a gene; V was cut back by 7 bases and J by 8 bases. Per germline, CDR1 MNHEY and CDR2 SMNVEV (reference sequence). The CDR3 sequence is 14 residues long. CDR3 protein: CASTGGTSFRTQYF. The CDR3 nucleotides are TGTGCCAGCACCGGGGGGACTAGTTTTCGTACGCAGTATTTT.

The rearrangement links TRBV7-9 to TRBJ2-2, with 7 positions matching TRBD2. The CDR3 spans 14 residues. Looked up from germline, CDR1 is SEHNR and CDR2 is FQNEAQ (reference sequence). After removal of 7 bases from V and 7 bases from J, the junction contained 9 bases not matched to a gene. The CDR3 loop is CASTQRGSDGELFF. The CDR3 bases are TGTGCCAGCACCCAGCGCGGGAGCGACGGGGAGCTGTTTTTT.

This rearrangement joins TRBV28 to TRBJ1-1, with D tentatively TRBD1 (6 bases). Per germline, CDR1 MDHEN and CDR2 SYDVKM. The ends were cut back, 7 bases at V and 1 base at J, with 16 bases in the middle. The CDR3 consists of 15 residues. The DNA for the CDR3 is TGTGCCAGCACCCTCACAGGACAGTCGAACACTGAAGCTTTCTTT. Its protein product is CASTLTGQSNTEAFF.

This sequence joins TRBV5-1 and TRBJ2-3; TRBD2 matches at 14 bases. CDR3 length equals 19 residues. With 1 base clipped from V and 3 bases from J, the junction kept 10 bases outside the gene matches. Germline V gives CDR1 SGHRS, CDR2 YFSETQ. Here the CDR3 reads CASSLNRLAGGPGTDTQYF. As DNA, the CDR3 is TGCGCCAGCAGCTTGAACCGACTAGCGGGAGGGCCGGGGACAGATACGCAGTATTTT.